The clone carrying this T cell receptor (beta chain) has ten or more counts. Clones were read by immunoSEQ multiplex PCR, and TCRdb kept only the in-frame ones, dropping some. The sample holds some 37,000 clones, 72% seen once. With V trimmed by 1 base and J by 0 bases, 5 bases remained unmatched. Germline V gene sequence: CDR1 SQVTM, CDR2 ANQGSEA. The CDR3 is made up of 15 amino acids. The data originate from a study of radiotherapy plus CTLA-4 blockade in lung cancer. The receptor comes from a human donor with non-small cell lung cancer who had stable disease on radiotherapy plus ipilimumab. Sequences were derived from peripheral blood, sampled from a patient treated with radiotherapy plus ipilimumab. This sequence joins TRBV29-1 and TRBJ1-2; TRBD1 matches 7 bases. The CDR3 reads CSVEAWDRSNYGYTF. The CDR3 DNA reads TGCAGCGTTGAAGCGTGGGACAGATCTAACTATGGCTACACCTTC.